This T cell receptor beta chain was found in a study of cytomegalovirus exposure and HLA in healthy donors. The primer mix had 60 Vbeta and 13 Jbeta primers. Profiled with immunoSEQ multiplex PCR; TCRdb holds only in-frame clones, not every one. The sample consists of 100,000 to 150,000 clones, 82% of them appearing once. With respect to this clone: Its antigen is not identified.

Between the trimmed V and J ends, which lost 0 bases and 0 bases, there was a span of 15 bases. Germline lookup yields CDR1 SGDLS and CDR2 YYNGEE. The CDR3 loop spans 17 amino acids. Study-wide findings and caveats: Most CMV-associated TCR beta chains appeared HLA-restricted in a later analysis. The listing of 150 to 200 TCR beta chains classed them as cytomegalovirus-associated.

This receptor was obtained from a boy under 10 years old in good health and CMV-seronegative. The rearrangement joins TRBV9 to TRBJ1-2; D might be TRBD1 (5 bases). The specimen was PBMCs. The DNA of the CDR3 is TGTGCCAGCAGCGTAGAGGGCAGGGACTTATCTAACTATGGCTACACCTTC. This codes for CASSVEGRDLSNYGYTF.